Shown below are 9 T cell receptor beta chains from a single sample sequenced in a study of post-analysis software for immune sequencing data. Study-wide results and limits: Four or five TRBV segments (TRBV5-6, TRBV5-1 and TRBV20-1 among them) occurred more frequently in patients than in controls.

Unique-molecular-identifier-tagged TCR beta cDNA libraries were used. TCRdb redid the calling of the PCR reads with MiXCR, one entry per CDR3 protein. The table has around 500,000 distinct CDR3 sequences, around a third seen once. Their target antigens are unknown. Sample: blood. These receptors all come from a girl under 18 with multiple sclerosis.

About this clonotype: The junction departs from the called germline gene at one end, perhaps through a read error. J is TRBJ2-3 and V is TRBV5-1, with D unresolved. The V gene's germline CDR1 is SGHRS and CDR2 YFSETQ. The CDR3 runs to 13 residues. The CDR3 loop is CASSLVGADTQYF. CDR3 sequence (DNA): TGTGCCAGCAGCTTGGTTGGGGCAGATACGCAGTATTTT. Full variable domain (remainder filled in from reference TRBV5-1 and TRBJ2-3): KAGVTQTPRYLIKTRGQQVTLSCSPISGHRSVSWYQQTPGQGLQFLFEYFSETQRNKGNFPGRFSGRQFSNSRSEMNVSTLELGDSALYLCASSLVGADTQYFGPGTRLTVL.

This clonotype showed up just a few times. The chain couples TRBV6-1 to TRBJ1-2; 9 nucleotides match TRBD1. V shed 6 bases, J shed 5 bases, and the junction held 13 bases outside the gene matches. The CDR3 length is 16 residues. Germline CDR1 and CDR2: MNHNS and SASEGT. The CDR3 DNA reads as TGTGCCAGCAGGGACATCTCCGGACAGGGGCGATATGGCTACACCTTC. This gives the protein CASRDISGQGRYGYTF.

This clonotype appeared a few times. The DNA for the CDR3 is TGCGCCAGCAGCTTTGAAGGGTTAGACACTGAAGCTTTCTTT. It yields the protein CASSFEGLDTEAFF. The rearrangement links TRBV5-1 to TRBJ1-1; D unresolved. CDR3 size: 14 residues. The V end was cut by 2 bases, the J end by 3 bases, with 11 bases between. Germline-derived CDR1 and CDR2 are SGHRS and YFSETQ. Combining the CDR3 with reference TRBV5-1 and TRBJ1-1 gives the whole variable domain KAGVTQTPRYLIKTRGQQVTLSCSPISGHRSVSWYQQTPGQGLQFLFEYFSETQRNKGNFPGRFSGRQFSNSRSEMNVSTLELGDSALYLCASSFEGLDTEAFFGQGTRLTVV.

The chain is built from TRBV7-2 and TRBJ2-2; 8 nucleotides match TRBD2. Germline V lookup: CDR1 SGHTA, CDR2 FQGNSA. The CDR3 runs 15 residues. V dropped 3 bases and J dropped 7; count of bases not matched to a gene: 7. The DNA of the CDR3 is TGTGCCAGCAGCTTGGACAGACGGGAGGGCGGGGAGCTGTTTTTT. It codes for CASSLDRREGGELFF.

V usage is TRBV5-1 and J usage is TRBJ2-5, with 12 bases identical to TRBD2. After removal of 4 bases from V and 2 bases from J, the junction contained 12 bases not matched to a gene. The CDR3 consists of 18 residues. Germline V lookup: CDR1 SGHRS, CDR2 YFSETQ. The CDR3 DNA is TGCGCCAGCAGCATGGGTCGACTAGCGGGGGACTTACAAGAGACCCAGTACTTC. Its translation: CASSMGRLAGDLQETQYF.

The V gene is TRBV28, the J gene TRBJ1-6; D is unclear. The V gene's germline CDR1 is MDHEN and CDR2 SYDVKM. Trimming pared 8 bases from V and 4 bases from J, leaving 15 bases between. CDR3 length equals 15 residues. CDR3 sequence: CASDGRLQYNSPLHF. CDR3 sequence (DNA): TGTGCCAGCGACGGACGCCTTCAGTATAATTCACCCCTCCACTTT.

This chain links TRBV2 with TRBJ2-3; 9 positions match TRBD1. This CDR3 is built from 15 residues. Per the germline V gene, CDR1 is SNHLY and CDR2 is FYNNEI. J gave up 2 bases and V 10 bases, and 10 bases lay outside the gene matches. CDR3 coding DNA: TGTGCCACCTCCCTACAGGGGGCGAACACAGATACGCAGTATTTT. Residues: CATSLQGANTDTQYF.

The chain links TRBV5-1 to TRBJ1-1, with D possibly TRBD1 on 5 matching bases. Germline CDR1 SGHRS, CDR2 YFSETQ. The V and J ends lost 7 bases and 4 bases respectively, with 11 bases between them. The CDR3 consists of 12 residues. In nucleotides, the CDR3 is TGCGCCAGCGGTCCCCAGGGCACTGAAGCTTTCTTT. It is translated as CASGPQGTEAFF.

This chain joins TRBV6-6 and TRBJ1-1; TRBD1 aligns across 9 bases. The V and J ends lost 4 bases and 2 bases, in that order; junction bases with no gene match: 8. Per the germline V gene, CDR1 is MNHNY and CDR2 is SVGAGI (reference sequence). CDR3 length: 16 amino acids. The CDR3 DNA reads TGTGCCAGCAGTTTCCCTAGGGACAGGGTAAACACTGAAGCTTTCTTT. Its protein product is CASSFPRDRVNTEAFF.